A single sample gave rise to the 25 T cell receptor beta chains below, sequenced in a study of beta chain features in type 1 diabetes. Notes on the study in general: Within each of all four CD4+ subsets, Type 1 diabetes patients had TCRB CDR3s that were moderately but significantly shorter.

Every bit of the isolated RNA underwent reverse transcription, so sequencing read expressed TCRB transcripts. Assay: immunoSEQ multiplex PCR; the TCRdb copy retains only in-frame clones and omits some. The repertoire holds 120,000 or so clones, roughly 17% seen once, with roughly 2.6% in the top ten. Their cognate antigens are unknown. The sample was central memory CD4+ T cells from blood. These TCRs come from a man aged 18 to 29 with type 1 diabetes.

The chain recombines TRBV5-1 with TRBJ2-2; D gene uncertain. Trimming stripped 3 bases from V and 4 bases from J, with 7 bases between. Germline V gives CDR1 SGHRS, CDR2 YFSETQ. There are 13 residues in the CDR3. The CDR3 spells CASSSSVTGELFF. CDR3 nucleotides: TGCGCCAGCAGCTCCTCAGTCACCGGGGAGCTGTTTTTT.

The rearrangement joins TRBV5-6 to TRBJ2-7; D gene uncertain. The CDR3 length is 11 residues. V lost 2 bases, J lost 4 bases, and 4 bases lay in between. The germline CDR1 and CDR2 sequences are SGHDT and YYEEEE. The CDR3 bases are TGTGCCAGCAGCTTTCTGTACGAGCAGTACTTC. The encoded protein is CASSFLYEQYF.

This chain links TRBV27 with TRBJ2-3; 8 nucleotides align to TRBD2. This CDR3 is built from 15 residues. Germline CDR1 is MNHEY and CDR2 is SMNVEV (reference sequence). Losses at the gene ends were 5 bases for V and 2 bases for J; bases not matched to a gene: 6. The chain's CDR3 is CASSPGLALTDTQYF. The CDR3 DNA sequence: TGTGCCAGCAGTCCCGGACTAGCCCTCACAGATACGCAGTATTTT.

This clone was seen a few times. This chain links TRBV6-6 with TRBJ2-7; D may be TRBD1 (5 bases). With 5 bases removed from V and 5 bases from J, the gap between germline ends came to 19 bases. Germline CDR1 MNHNY, CDR2 SVGAGI (reference sequence). The CDR3 loop spans 15 amino acids. The CDR3 DNA follows: TGTGCCAGCAGTACCATGGGCAGGGTATCCGACGAGCAGTACTTC. This translates into CASSTMGRVSDEQYF.

This clone was seen only a few times. The chain links TRBV14 to TRBJ1-2; possibly TRBD1 for D (5 bases). Trimming stripped 4 bases from V and 4 bases from J, with 16 bases between. Germline CDR1 reads SGHDN; CDR2 reads FVKESK. The CDR3 is 15 residues long. The CDR3 here is CASSPREAGLYGYTF. DNA of the CDR3: TGTGCCAGCAGCCCACGTGAAGCAGGGCTCTATGGCTACACCTTC.

This rearrangement joins TRBV15 to TRBJ1-1, with unresolved D. CDR1 and CDR2 (germline): LNHNV, YYDKDF (reference sequence). The CDR3 spans 12 residues. V dropped 1 base and J dropped 3 bases, with 3 bases sitting between them. Here the CDR3 DNA reads TGTGCCACCAGCAGAGGTTACACTGAAGCTTTCTTT. This sequence encodes CATSRGYTEAFF. The entire variable domain, with the rest obtained from reference TRBV15 and TRBJ1-1, is as follows: DAMVIQNPRYQVTQFGKPVTLSCSQTLNHNVMYWYQQKSSQAPKLLFHYYDKDFNNEADTPDNFQSRRPNTSFCFLDIRSPGLGDTAMYLCATSRGYTEAFFGQGTRLTVV.

The V and J genes are TRBV2 and TRBJ1-1; 12 nucleotides line up with TRBD1. The junction had 5 bases not matched to a gene; V was cut back by 8 bases and J by 4 bases. Germline CDR1 is SNHLY and CDR2 is FYNNEI. This CDR3 region has 14 residues. The DNA for the CDR3 is TGTGCCAGCCGGGACAGGGGGCTTCGCACTGAAGCTTTCTTT. It translates to CASRDRGLRTEAFF.

This clone showed up just a few times. The chain combines TRBV5-1 with TRBJ2-2; D is unresolved. Trimming shortened V by 4 bases and J by 4 bases, and 5 bases separated the two germline ends. The CDR3 loop spans 12 amino acids. Germline CDR1 reads SGHRS; CDR2 reads YFSETQ. CDR3 sequence reads: CASSTSTGELFF. CDR3 nucleotides: TGCGCCAGCAGCACGAGCACCGGGGAGCTGTTTTTT.

The chain joins TRBV5-6 to TRBJ2-1, with 9 nucleotides matching TRBD1. The germline CDR1 and CDR2 sequences are SGHDT and YYEEEE. The V and J ends lost 1 base and 6 bases, in that order; junction bases with no gene match: 8. The CDR3 runs to 16 residues. As DNA, the CDR3 is TGTGCCAGCAGCTTGTCCCTAGAGACAGGGGGCAATGAGCAGTTCTTC. It yields the protein CASSLSLETGGNEQFF.

This clone was seen a handful of times. This chain uses TRBV5-6 with TRBJ2-1; 8 bases fit TRBD2. V dropped 0 bases and J dropped 0; count of bases not matched to a gene: 2. Germline CDR1 and CDR2: SGHDT and YYEEEE. The CDR3 covers 16 residues. As DNA, the CDR3 is TGTGCCAGCAGCTTGGTGAGCGGGAGCTCCTACAATGAGCAGTTCTTC. It yields the protein CASSLVSGSSYNEQFF.

The chain carries TRBV7-2 and TRBJ2-5; TRBD1 might be the D (6 bases). With 5 bases removed from V and 5 bases from J, the gap between germline ends came to 15 bases. Germline loops: CDR1 SGHTA, CDR2 FQGNSA. The CDR3 loop spans 14 amino acids. In DNA form, the CDR3 reads TGTGCCAGCAGCCTGAAGGGGGTTTTGGAGACCCAGTACTTC. Translating it yields CASSLKGVLETQYF.

The chain uses TRBV18 and TRBJ2-7; D perhaps matches TRBD1 (6 bases). The CDR3 totals 17 residues. Germline CDR1 is KGHSH and CDR2 is LQKENI. V lost 6 bases to trimming and J lost 4 bases, with 25 bases between them. The CDR3 nucleotides are TGTGCCAGCTCGCAAAGTTACTTGGGGCAGGGGATATACGAGCAGTACTTC. Its protein is CASSQSYLGQGIYEQYF.

This clone occurred a few times. The V gene is TRBV4-3, the J gene TRBJ1-5; D perhaps matches TRBD1 (6 bases). Trimming took off 2 bases at V and 5 bases at J, with 22 bases between the two ends. The CDR3 covers 18 residues. Germline values: CDR1 LGHNA, CDR2 YSLEER. Written as DNA, the CDR3 is TGCGCCAGCAGCCAATCGGAAGGGGGGAAACACGGAGATCAGCCCCAGCATTTT. Residues: CASSQSEGGKHGDQPQHF.

This clone was detected only a few times. V and J are TRBV29-1 and TRBJ1-1, with D uncertain. This CDR3 has 12 residues. CDR1 is SQVTM and CDR2 is ANQGSEA in the germline V gene. The germline V and J ends were trimmed by 4 bases and 1 base, with 7 bases remaining between them. CDR3 nucleotides: TGCAGCGTTGGGGAGGGGAACACTGAAGCTTTCTTT. Translation: CSVGEGNTEAFF.

This clone appeared a few times. The genes are TRBV30 and TRBJ2-2; D is unclear. The germline gives CDR1 GTSNPN, CDR2 SVGIG (reference sequence). The CDR3 is made up of 13 amino acids. V dropped 3 bases and J dropped 3 bases, with 8 bases sitting between them. The CDR3 here is CAWSGDYTGELFF. The CDR3 DNA is TGTGCCTGGAGCGGCGACTACACCGGGGAGCTGTTTTTT.

The chain employs TRBV30 and TRBJ2-5; D gene ambiguous. The CDR3 extends over 11 amino acids. CDR1 GTSNPN and CDR2 SVGIG come from the germline V gene (reference sequence). V was trimmed by 0 bases and J by 11 bases, leaving 10 bases between them. CDR3 loop: CAWSVAKEQYF. CDR3 coding DNA: TGTGCCTGGAGTGTAGCGAAAGAGCAGTACTTC. Full variable domain (remainder filled in from reference TRBV30 and TRBJ2-5): SQTIHQWPATLVQPVGSPLSLECTVEGTSNPNLYWYRQAAGRGLQLLFYSVGIGQISSEVPQNLSASRPQDRQFILSSKKLLLSDSGFYLCAWSVAKEQYFGPGTRLLVL.

This clone was seen at least ten times. This rearrangement joins TRBV28 to TRBJ2-5; 11 positions agree with TRBD1. Per germline, CDR1 MDHEN and CDR2 SYDVKM. The CDR3 spans 15 residues. V was clipped by 3 bases and J by 7 bases; unmatched bases: 7. The CDR3: CASSFQDRGHGTQYF. Here the CDR3 DNA reads TGTGCCAGCAGTTTCCAGGACAGGGGGCATGGGACCCAGTACTTC.

The V call is TRBV7-2, the J call TRBJ1-4; no firm D call. V was pared by 5 bases and J by 0 bases, with 10 bases between. Germline assignment: CDR1 SGHTA and CDR2 FQGNSA. CDR3 length: 15 amino acids. CDR3 nucleotide sequence: TGTGCCAGCAGCCAGCAGAGATCAACTAATGAAAAACTGTTTTTT. Amino acid sequence: CASSQQRSTNEKLFF.

This clone came up many times. The chain combines TRBV7-9 with TRBJ2-1; D is uncertain. Germline CDR1 SEHNR, CDR2 FQNEAQ (reference sequence). V lost 2 bases to trimming and J lost 6 bases, with 8 bases between them. This CDR3 has 13 residues. Written as DNA, the CDR3 is TGTGCCAGCAGCTTACCAAGTAGCAATGAGCAGTTCTTC. It yields the protein CASSLPSSNEQFF.

The chain has TRBV30 and TRBJ2-7; a weak D match, TRBD2 (6 bases). Per germline, CDR1 GTSNPN and CDR2 SVGIG (reference sequence). The CDR3 covers 15 residues. V lost 0 bases to trimming and J lost 4 bases, with 16 bases between them. The CDR3 is CAWSVRTGLLYEQYF. In DNA form, the CDR3 reads TGTGCCTGGAGTGTTCGAACGGGACTCCTATACGAGCAGTACTTC.

This clone was recorded only once. This may be a read error, as it is one base from a much larger clone. In the same sample, other DNA sequences code for this CDR3. V and J are TRBV28 and TRBJ2-3; D unclear. V gave up 6 bases and J gave up 1 base, with 2 bases separating them. CDR3 length: 11 residues. Germline V gene lookup returns CDR1 MDHEN and CDR2 SYDVKM. CDR3 loop: CASSRTDTQYF. The CDR3 nucleotides are TGTGCCAGCAGCCGCACAGATACGCAGTATTTT.

This clone was found a few times. This sequence joins TRBV28 and TRBJ1-1; a possible D gene is TRBD1 (5 bases). V was clipped by 3 bases and J by 7 bases, with 9 bases between them. The CDR3 runs to 12 residues. CDR1 is MDHEN, CDR2 SYDVKM, per germline. DNA of the CDR3: TGTGCCAGCAGTTTCTGGCAGGGTGAAGCTTTCTTT. It codes for CASSFWQGEAFF.

The chain carries TRBV5-6 and TRBJ1-3; TRBD1 is a possible D gene (5 bases). Between the trimmed V and J ends, which lost 0 bases and 4 bases, there was a span of 11 bases. The CDR3 runs to 15 residues. Per germline, CDR1 SGHDT and CDR2 YYEEEE. The CDR3 protein is CASSLVRGSGNTIYF. The CDR3 bases are TGTGCCAGCAGCTTGGTAAGGGGATCCGGAAACACCATATATTTT. The variable domain in full, with the rest retrieved from reference TRBV5-6 and TRBJ1-3, is DAGVTQSPTHLIKTRGQQVTLRCSPKSGHDTVSWYQQALGQGPQFIFQYYEEEERQRGNFPDRFSGHQFPNYSSELNVNALLLGDSALYLCASSLVRGSGNTIYFGEGSWLTVV.

This clone turned up a few times. V is TRBV9 and J is TRBJ1-1, with D perhaps TRBD1 (6 bases). The germline CDR1 and CDR2 sequences are SGDLS and YYNGEE. With 2 bases removed from V and 1 base from J, the gap between germline ends came to 12 bases. The CDR3 totals 15 residues. The CDR3, as DNA: TGTGCCAGCAGCGTTTCACAGGGTCCGAACACTGAAGCTTTCTTT. Its translation: CASSVSQGPNTEAFF.

The chain combines TRBV5-4 with TRBJ2-5; D ambiguous. The CDR3 has 14 amino acids. Deletions cut 4 bases from V and 5 bases from J, with 15 bases between. The germline gives CDR1 SGHNT, CDR2 YYREEE (reference sequence). The CDR3 DNA is TGTGCCAGCAGCCCTCGAAGAGCTGGGGAGACCCAGTACTTC. Amino acid sequence: CASSPRRAGETQYF.